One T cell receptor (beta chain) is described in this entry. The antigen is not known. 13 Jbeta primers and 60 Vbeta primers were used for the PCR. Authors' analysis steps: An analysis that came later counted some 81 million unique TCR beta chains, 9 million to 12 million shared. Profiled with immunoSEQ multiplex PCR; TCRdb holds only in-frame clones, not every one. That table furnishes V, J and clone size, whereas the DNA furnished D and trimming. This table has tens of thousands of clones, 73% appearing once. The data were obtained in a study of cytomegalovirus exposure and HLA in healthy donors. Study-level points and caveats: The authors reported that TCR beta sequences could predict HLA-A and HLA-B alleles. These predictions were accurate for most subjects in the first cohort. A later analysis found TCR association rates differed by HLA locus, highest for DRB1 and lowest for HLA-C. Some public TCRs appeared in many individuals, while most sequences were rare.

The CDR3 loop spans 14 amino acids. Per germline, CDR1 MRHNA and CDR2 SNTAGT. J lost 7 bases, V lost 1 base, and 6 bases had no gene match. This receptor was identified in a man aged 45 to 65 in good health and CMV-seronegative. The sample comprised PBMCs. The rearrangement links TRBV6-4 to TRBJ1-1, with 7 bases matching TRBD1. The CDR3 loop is CASSDFRGPSEAFF. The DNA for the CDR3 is TGTGCCAGCAGTGACTTTAGGGGGCCCAGTGAAGCTTTCTTT.